This T cell receptor (beta chain) was sequenced for a study of glioma-infiltrating T cells (dated by TCRdb to 2016 to 2017). For context, the study as a whole: Sequencing of TCR alpha- and beta-chain repertoires was performed on glioma tissue, on non-neoplastic brain tissue, and on matched peripheral blood mononuclear cells. Each tissue-infiltrating repertoire was compared with the same patient's peripheral blood repertoire to measure divergence between tissue and blood T-cell populations. The paired cohort comprised three low-grade glioma patients, eight or nine primary glioblastoma patients and three non-glioma patients contributing non-neoplastic brain tissue.

This clonotype appeared a few times. The antigen it binds to is not known. No qualities accompany the bases; no much larger clone lies one base away. From the cysteine through the phenylalanine, the CDR3 covers 14 amino acids. CDR3 DNA only is kept here, 42 bases in frame from base 1. V drops 7 bases and J drops 1 base, leaving 13 bases in between. The iRepertoire nested amplicon-rescue multiplex PCR (arm-PCR) platform was used to amplify TCR alpha and beta CDR3 regions from RNA. The input for one-step reverse transcription and amplification was roughly 90-450 ng of tissue mRNA or PBMC total RNA. Following bead purification, Illumina adapters were added by a secondary multiplex PCR, and libraries between 200 and 400 bp were gel-purified. The libraries contained internal 6-nucleotide barcodes that were used for demultiplexing. Sequencing of libraries was performed on an Illumina MiSeq with 2x220 or 2x250 nucleotide paired-end reads. Processing in the source paper ran as follows. FLASH 1.2.11 was used to merge paired reads, and BWA-MEM then aligned the reads to the GRCh37 human genome before TRA and TRB reads were extracted. V and J assignment used an IMGT-derived reference of cassette sequences and CDR3 motifs that included pseudogenes. Three-frame translation of reads was performed, and productive CDR3s were defined as those with a C...FGXG motif and no stop codons. Unique combinations of V-J cassette pair and CDR3 amino acid sequence were defined as clonotypes. Hamming distance filtering was applied to reads, with thresholds set by the sequence error rate of each sample in mapped regions. TCRdb ran its own pipeline on the public reads, namely fastp trimming at Q25 and MiXCR clone calling, and kept in-frame beta chains. Rows are combined by CDR3 protein, so each entry shows the most common genes and DNA. TCRdb's processing, not the study's, gives the V and J calls here. The sample records around 99,000 distinct CDR3 sequences, less than 30% of which are singletons. The leading ten clones occupy approximately 35% of the sample.

Paper-wide results and their limitations: Group comparisons rested on small numbers: three non-neoplastic, three low-grade glioma and 7 or 8 glioblastoma patients. In non-neoplastic patients, VJ-independent divergence between tissue and blood fell below expectation, whereas in all gliomas, and especially in low-grade gliomas, the divergence rose above expectation. Very few CDR3 sequences were found to be shared between tissue and blood, and this scarcity was attributed to high CDR3 diversity and limited sampling.

Recombination linked TRBV12-3 or TRBV12-4 to TRBJ1-1, with a tentative D gene TRBD1 over 5 matching bases. The sequenced sample was glioma tissue, nonneoplastic brain tissue, or PBMCs (not recorded which). The receptor's source is a human donor with low-grade glioma or glioblastoma, undergoing nonglioma brain surgery, or in good health (not recorded which). The CDR3 amino acid sequence is: CASILREANTEAFF. The DNA is as follows: TGTGCCAGCATCCTCAGGGAAGCGAACACTGAAGCTTTCTTT.